Here is one T cell receptor (beta chain) with its context. The antigen remains undetermined. This CDR3 spans 17 amino acids. Germline V gene lookup returns CDR1 SNHLY and CDR2 FYNNEI. Trimming removed 1 base from V and 9 bases from J, with 19 bases in between. This entry comes from a study of graft-versus-host responses after intestinal transplantation. Whole-study findings and limits: In recipient marrow, GvH clones were found, and some appeared first in ileum or blood.

Some clones are missing from TCRdb's copy, which holds only in-frame ones; the method was immunoSEQ multiplex PCR. The data show more than 80,000 clones, less than 90% seen once. The material sequenced was unstimulated CD8+ T cells sorted from spleen or lymph node cells, taken before intestinal transplant. This TCR was sampled from a human donor who received an intestinal transplant. This rearrangement joins TRBV2 to TRBJ1-6; weak D call: TRBD1 (5 bases). CDR3 amino acids: CASSEGGREVQASPLHF. The DNA of the CDR3 is TGTGCCAGCAGTGAAGGGGGCAGGGAGGTTCAGGCTTCACCCCTCCACTTT.